Shown below are 2 T cell receptor beta chains from a single sample sequenced in a study of shared clonotypes between healthy human individuals. The assay was immunoSEQ multiplex PCR, and TCRdb's table has in-frame clones only and misses some. Of a few hundred thousand clones in the sample, around 86% were seen once. Input material: memory CD8+ T cells sorted from blood. Subset in this sample: CD45RO+ cells pooled with CCR7-negative TemRA cells. Source of these receptors: a man aged 18 to 30 in good health.

The CDR3 reads CASSQSLLRNEQFF. In DNA, the CDR3 is TGTGCCAGCAGCCAATCGCTGCTACGCAATGAGCAGTTCTTC. The J gene is TRBJ2-1, the V gene TRBV14; unclear D gene. The CDR3 contains 14 residues. Per germline, CDR1 SGHDN and CDR2 FVKESK. The V end lost 2 bases, the J end lost 6 bases, and 11 bases lay between the germline ends.

The chain employs TRBV6-1 and TRBJ1-3; no clear D. Germline V gene sequence: CDR1 MNHNS, CDR2 SASEGT. The CDR3 is 18 residues long. Between the trimmed V and J ends, which lost 1 base and 0 bases, there was a span of 16 bases. Here the CDR3 DNA reads TGTGCCAGCAGTGAAGATCCCCAAGGACCTAGCTCTGGAAACACCATATATTTT. Translation: CASSEDPQGPSSGNTIYF.